Listed below are T cell receptor beta chains from one sample, sequenced in a study of a mutant IDH1 vaccine in newly diagnosed glioma. Only in-frame clones appear in the TCRdb table, and some are missing; sequencing was by immunoSEQ multiplex PCR. Among tens of thousands of clones listed, roughly 85% were seen once. The sequenced sample was PBMCs, obtained from a glioma patient treated with radiotherapy, temozolomide or both. Receptors originate from a woman aged 45-59 years with glioma. Both conserved end residues are part of each CDR3. Each record gives: D gene, V gene, clone size, J gene, CDR3 DNA, CDR3 protein. D genes are given only for firm matches. Where a row states a size, it is once, few, many or the class of an expanded clone; other rows omit it.

D gene: -
V gene: TRBV7-6
clone size: -
J gene: TRBJ1-6
CDR3 DNA: TGTGCCAGCAGCTTAGATGTAGGGGCCAATTCACCCCTCCACTTT
CDR3 protein: CASSLDVGANSPLHF

D gene: -
V gene: TRBV7-9
clone size: -
J gene: TRBJ1-2
CDR3 DNA: TGTGCCAGCAGCTTACAAGGACAGATAAGATTGCGGGGCTACACCTTC
CDR3 protein: CASSLQGQIRLRGYTF

D gene: -
V gene: TRBV9
clone size: -
J gene: TRBJ1-4
CDR3 DNA: TGTGCCAGCAGCTCTGGAAGGGGGGGTTCTAATGAAAAACTGTTTTTT
CDR3 protein: CASSSGRGGSNEKLFF

D gene: TRBD2
V gene: TRBV30
clone size: -
J gene: TRBJ2-5
CDR3 DNA: TGTGCCTGGAGTTGGACGGGGGGTGAGACCCAGTACTTC
CDR3 protein: CAWSWTGGETQYF

D gene: -
V gene: TRBV6-4
clone size: few
J gene: TRBJ1-1
CDR3 DNA: TGTGCCAGCAGTGCCGCGGGGGGAGGTGAAGCTTTCTTT
CDR3 protein: CASSAAGGGEAFF

D gene: TRBD1
V gene: TRBV9
clone size: -
J gene: TRBJ1-3
CDR3 DNA: TGTGCCAGCAGCCCAACTCGGACAGGGGCTGGAAACACCATATATTTT
CDR3 protein: CASSPTRTGAGNTIYF

D gene: -
V gene: TRBV9
clone size: -
J gene: TRBJ2-1
CDR3 DNA: TGTGCCAGCAGCGTAGGGGGGGGGACACACAATGAGCAGTTCTTC
CDR3 protein: CASSVGGGTHNEQFF

D gene: -
V gene: TRBV9
clone size: -
J gene: TRBJ1-2
CDR3 DNA: TGTGCCAGCTCTAAGGACATTTACGGCTACACCTTC
CDR3 protein: CASSKDIYGYTF

D gene: -
V gene: TRBV4-1
clone size: -
J gene: TRBJ1-5
CDR3 DNA: TGCGCCAGCAGCCAAGAATCAGGGATCAATCAGCCCCAGCATTTT
CDR3 protein: CASSQESGINQPQHF

D gene: -
V gene: TRBV18
clone size: -
J gene: TRBJ1-1
CDR3 DNA: TGTGCCAGCTCACCGCGGGAAAACACTGAAGCTTTCTTT
CDR3 protein: CASSPRENTEAFF

D gene: TRBD1
V gene: TRBV7-8
clone size: -
J gene: TRBJ1-5
CDR3 DNA: TGTGCCAGCAGCTTAGTGGGGACAGAGAATCAGCCCCAGCATTTT
CDR3 protein: CASSLVGTENQPQHF

D gene: TRBD2
V gene: TRBV7-9
clone size: -
J gene: TRBJ2-5
CDR3 DNA: TGTGCCAGCAGCCCTCGGACTAGCGGGCCGTACCAAGAGACCCAGTACTTC
CDR3 protein: CASSPRTSGPYQETQYF

D gene: -
V gene: TRBV25-1
clone size: once
J gene: TRBJ2-7
CDR3 DNA: TGTGCCAGCAGTAGGACCAATTACGAGCAGTACTTC
CDR3 protein: CASSRTNYEQYF

D gene: TRBD1
V gene: TRBV6-6
clone size: -
J gene: TRBJ1-1
CDR3 DNA: TGTGCCAGCAGTCCGGGACAGTCAATAGATGCTTTCTTT
CDR3 protein: CASSPGQSIDAFF

D gene: TRBD1
V gene: TRBV4-2
clone size: -
J gene: TRBJ2-1
CDR3 DNA: TGTGCCAGCAGCCAAGGACAGGGGGCCAATGAGCAGTTCTTC
CDR3 protein: CASSQGQGANEQFF

D gene: -
V gene: TRBV30
clone size: -
J gene: TRBJ2-3
CDR3 DNA: TGTGCCTGGAGTGTAAGCAGGTCAGGGATAAGGGCGCAGTATTTT
CDR3 protein: CAWSVSRSGIRAQYF

D gene: -
V gene: TRBV30
clone size: -
J gene: TRBJ2-5
CDR3 DNA: TGTGCCTGGAGTCCGTGGGGACTCCAAGAGACCCAGTACTTC
CDR3 protein: CAWSPWGLQETQYF

D gene: -
V gene: TRBV6-6
clone size: -
J gene: TRBJ1-1
CDR3 DNA: TGTGCCAGCAGTTACTCAGGCATTATGAACACTGAAGCTTTCTTT
CDR3 protein: CASSYSGIMNTEAFF

D gene: -
V gene: TRBV27
clone size: -
J gene: TRBJ1-2
CDR3 DNA: TGTGCCAGCAGTTTACGGGCGGCTGGCTATGGCTACACCTTC
CDR3 protein: CASSLRAAGYGYTF

D gene: -
V gene: TRBV19
clone size: -
J gene: TRBJ1-1
CDR3 DNA: TGTGCCAGTAGTAAAATGAGGGGTACTGAAGCTTTCTTT
CDR3 protein: CASSKMRGTEAFF

D gene: -
V gene: TRBV29-1
clone size: -
J gene: TRBJ1-1
CDR3 DNA: TGCAGCGTTGACCCCAAAACCGGGACACTCTCGAACACTGAAGCTTTCTTT
CDR3 protein: CSVDPKTGTLSNTEAFF

D gene: -
V gene: TRBV9
clone size: once
J gene: TRBJ1-4
CDR3 DNA: TGTGCCAGCAGCGGAGACGACATTGGGGTTTTAAGACTGTTTTTT
CDR3 protein: CASSGDDIGVLRLFF

D gene: -
V gene: TRBV9
clone size: -
J gene: TRBJ1-6
CDR3 DNA: TGTGCCAGCAGCGTAGAACTGGGGAGGTCACCCCTCCACTTT
CDR3 protein: CASSVELGRSPLHF

D gene: TRBD2
V gene: TRBV18
clone size: -
J gene: TRBJ2-5
CDR3 DNA: TGTGCCAGCTCACCACTTGGACTAGGGCAAGAGACCCAGTACTTC
CDR3 protein: CASSPLGLGQETQYF

D gene: -
V gene: TRBV7-2
clone size: -
J gene: TRBJ2-7
CDR3 DNA: TGTGCCAGCAGCCCTGCCCAGGGACCCTACGAGCAGTACTTC
CDR3 protein: CASSPAQGPYEQYF

D gene: -
V gene: TRBV2
clone size: -
J gene: TRBJ2-4
CDR3 DNA: TGTGCCAGCAGCGTCCTCCAGGGGGGAGCCAAAAACATTCAGTACTTC
CDR3 protein: CASSVLQGGAKNIQYF

D gene: -
V gene: TRBV5-4
clone size: few
J gene: TRBJ1-1
CDR3 DNA: TGTGCCAGCAGCTTCGGGTCCGCCGCGGAAGCTTTCTTT
CDR3 protein: CASSFGSAAEAFF

D gene: TRBD2
V gene: TRBV30
clone size: few
J gene: TRBJ2-6
CDR3 DNA: TGTGCCTGGGGCGGGAGCGGGGCCAACGTCCTGACTTTC
CDR3 protein: CAWGGSGANVLTF

D gene: -
V gene: TRBV9
clone size: -
J gene: TRBJ2-5
CDR3 DNA: TGTGCCAGCTCGGCGGGGCCCGGGGAGACCCAGTACTTC
CDR3 protein: CASSAGPGETQYF

D gene: TRBD1
V gene: TRBV15
clone size: -
J gene: TRBJ1-2
CDR3 DNA: TGTGCCACCAGCGGAATACAGGGGGCGATCTATGGCTACACCTTC
CDR3 protein: CATSGIQGAIYGYTF

D gene: TRBD2
V gene: TRBV19
clone size: -
J gene: TRBJ2-5
CDR3 DNA: TGTGCCAGTAGTATAGCGGTAGCGGGGGTCGGGGAGACCCAGTACTTC
CDR3 protein: CASSIAVAGVGETQYF

D gene: -
V gene: TRBV7-2
clone size: -
J gene: TRBJ1-6
CDR3 DNA: TGTGCCAGCAGCCCGCCGAATTCACCCCTCCACTTT
CDR3 protein: CASSPPNSPLHF

D gene: TRBD1
V gene: TRBV5-1
clone size: -
J gene: TRBJ1-2
CDR3 DNA: TGCGCCAGCAGCTTGAGTTCCGGACAGGGGATTGGCTACACCTTC
CDR3 protein: CASSLSSGQGIGYTF

D gene: -
V gene: TRBV27
clone size: once
J gene: TRBJ1-2
CDR3 DNA: TGTGCCAGCAGGCCGGGGTCCCGGCGGGGCTACACCTTC
CDR3 protein: CASRPGSRRGYTF

D gene: -
V gene: TRBV19
clone size: once
J gene: TRBJ1-5
CDR3 DNA: TGTGCCAGTAGTGGACCCGGCGGTAGCAATCAGCCCCAGCATTTT
CDR3 protein: CASSGPGGSNQPQHF

D gene: -
V gene: TRBV29-1
clone size: -
J gene: TRBJ2-7
CDR3 DNA: TGCAGCGGGGTAGGGTGGGGCCCTAGCTCCTACGAGCAGTACTTC
CDR3 protein: CSGVGWGPSSYEQYF

D gene: -
V gene: TRBV27
clone size: -
J gene: TRBJ2-3
CDR3 DNA: TGTGCCCGTGGCTCGACGGCGGCTACCACAGATACGCAGTATTTT
CDR3 protein: CARGSTAATTDTQYF

D gene: -
V gene: TRBV11-3
clone size: -
J gene: TRBJ2-7
CDR3 DNA: TGTGCCAGCAGCCCCCCGAATTTTCCCTACGAGCAGTACTTC
CDR3 protein: CASSPPNFPYEQYF

D gene: -
V gene: TRBV6-1
clone size: once
J gene: TRBJ1-1
CDR3 DNA: TGTGCCAGCAGTGAAAAGGAGAAATCTGAAGCTTTCTTT
CDR3 protein: CASSEKEKSEAFF

D gene: -
V gene: TRBV14
clone size: -
J gene: TRBJ1-4
CDR3 DNA: TGTGCCAGCAGCCAAGCCCAGCGCAATGAAAAACTGTTTTTT
CDR3 protein: CASSQAQRNEKLFF

D gene: -
V gene: TRBV20-1
clone size: -
J gene: TRBJ1-2
CDR3 DNA: TGCAGTGCTAGAGATCCGGGTGGCTACACCTTC
CDR3 protein: CSARDPGGYTF